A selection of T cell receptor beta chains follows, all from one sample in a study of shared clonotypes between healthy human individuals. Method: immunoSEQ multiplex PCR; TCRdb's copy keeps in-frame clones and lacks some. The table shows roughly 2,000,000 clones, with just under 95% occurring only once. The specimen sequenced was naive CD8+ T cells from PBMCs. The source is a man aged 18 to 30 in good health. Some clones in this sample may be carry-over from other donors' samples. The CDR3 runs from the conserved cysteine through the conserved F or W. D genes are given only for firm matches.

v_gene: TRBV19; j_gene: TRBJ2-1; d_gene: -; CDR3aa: CASSIVPTRNEQFF; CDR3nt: TGTGCCAGTAGTATAGTCCCGACGAGGAATGAGCAGTTCTTC
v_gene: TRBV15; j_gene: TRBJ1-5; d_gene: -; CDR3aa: CATSRDRDLQSQPQHF; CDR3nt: TGTGCCACCAGCAGAGATCGGGACTTGCAAAGCCAGCCCCAGCATTTT
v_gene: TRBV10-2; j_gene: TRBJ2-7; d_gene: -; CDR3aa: CASSVHISYEQYF; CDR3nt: TGCGCCAGCAGTGTACACATTTCCTACGAGCAGTACTTC
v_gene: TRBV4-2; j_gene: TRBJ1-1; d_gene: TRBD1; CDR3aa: CASSQNRGNAFF; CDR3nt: TGTGCCAGCAGCCAGAACAGGGGAAATGCTTTCTTT
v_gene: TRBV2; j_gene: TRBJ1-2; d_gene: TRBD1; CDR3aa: CASYTTGGYGYTF; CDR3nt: TGTGCCAGCTACACTACAGGGGGCTATGGCTACACCTTC
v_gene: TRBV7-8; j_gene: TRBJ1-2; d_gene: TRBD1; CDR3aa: CASSLGGQGIPYGYTF; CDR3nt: TGTGCCAGCAGCTTAGGTGGACAGGGGATTCCCTATGGCTACACCTTC
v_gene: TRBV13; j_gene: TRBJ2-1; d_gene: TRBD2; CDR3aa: CASSLIAGDNEQFF; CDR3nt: TGTGCCAGCAGCTTGATAGCGGGGGACAATGAGCAGTTCTTC
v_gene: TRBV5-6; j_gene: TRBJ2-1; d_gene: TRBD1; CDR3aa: CASGRQGVPYNEQFF; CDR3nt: TGTGCCAGCGGAAGACAGGGGGTGCCCTACAATGAGCAGTTCTTC
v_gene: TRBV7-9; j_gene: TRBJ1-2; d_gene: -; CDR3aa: CASSEWTRVNYGYTF; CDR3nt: TGTGCCAGCAGTGAATGGACACGCGTAAACTATGGCTACACCTTC
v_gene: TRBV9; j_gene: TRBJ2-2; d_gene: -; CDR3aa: CASTPGANTGELFF; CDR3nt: TGTGCCAGCACCCCCGGCGCGAACACCGGGGAGCTGTTTTTT
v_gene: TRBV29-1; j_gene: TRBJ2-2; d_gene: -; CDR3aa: CSVVVMNTGELFF; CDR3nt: TGCAGCGTTGTAGTCATGAACACCGGGGAGCTGTTTTTT